This T cell receptor (beta chain) came from a study of cytomegalovirus exposure and HLA in healthy donors. The CDR3 is 14 amino acids. Per germline, CDR1 SQVTM and CDR2 ANQGSEA. V lost 0 bases and J lost 2, with 11 bases in between. Worth noting for this clone: What it recognizes is unknown.

Using immunoSEQ multiplex PCR, the repertoire was profiled, and TCRdb retains in-frame clones only, with some absent. The table lists fewer than 250,000 clones, roughly 85% of them singletons, with around 5.5% in the top ten. Whole-study findings and limits: Published work reported that the classifier diagnosed cytomegalovirus status with high specificity and sensitivity.

The clonotype originates from a woman in her late teens or twenties in good health and CMV-seronegative. The sequenced sample consisted of PBMCs. The chain carries TRBV29-1 and TRBJ2-7, with no clear D. CDR3 residues: CSVEDGRSPYEQYF. The CDR3 DNA follows: TGCAGCGTTGAAGACGGCCGGAGCCCCTACGAGCAGTACTTC.